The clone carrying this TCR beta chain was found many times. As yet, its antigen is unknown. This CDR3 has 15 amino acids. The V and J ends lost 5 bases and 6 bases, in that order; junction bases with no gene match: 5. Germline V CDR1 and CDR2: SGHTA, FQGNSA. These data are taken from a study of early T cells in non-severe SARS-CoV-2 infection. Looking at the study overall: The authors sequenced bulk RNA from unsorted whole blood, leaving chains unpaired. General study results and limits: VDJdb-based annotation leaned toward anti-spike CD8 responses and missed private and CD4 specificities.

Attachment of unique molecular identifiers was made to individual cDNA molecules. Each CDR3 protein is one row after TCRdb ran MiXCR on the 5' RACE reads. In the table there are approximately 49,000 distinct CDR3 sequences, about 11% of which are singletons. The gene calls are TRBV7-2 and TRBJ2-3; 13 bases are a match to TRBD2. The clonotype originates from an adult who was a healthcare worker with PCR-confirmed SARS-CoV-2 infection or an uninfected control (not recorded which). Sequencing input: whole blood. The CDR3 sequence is CASSPWTSGSDTQYF. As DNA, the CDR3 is TGTGCCAGCAGCCCATGGACTAGCGGGAGTGATACGCAGTATTTT.